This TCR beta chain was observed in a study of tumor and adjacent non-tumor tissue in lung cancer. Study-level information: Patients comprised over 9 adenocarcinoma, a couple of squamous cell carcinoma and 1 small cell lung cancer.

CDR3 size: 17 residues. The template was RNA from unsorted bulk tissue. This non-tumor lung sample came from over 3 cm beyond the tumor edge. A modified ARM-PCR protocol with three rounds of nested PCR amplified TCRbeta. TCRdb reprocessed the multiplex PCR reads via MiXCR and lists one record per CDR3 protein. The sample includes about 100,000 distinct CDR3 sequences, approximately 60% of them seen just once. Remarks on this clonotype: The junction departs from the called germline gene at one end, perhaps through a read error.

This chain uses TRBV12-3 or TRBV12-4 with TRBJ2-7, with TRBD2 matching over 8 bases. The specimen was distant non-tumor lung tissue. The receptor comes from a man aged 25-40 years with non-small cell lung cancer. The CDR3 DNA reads TGTACCAGCAGCCCAGGACGAGCGGGAGAGAACTCCTACGAGCAGTACTTC. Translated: CTSSPGRAGENSYEQYF.